These T cell receptor beta chains were read from a single sample in a study of CXCR3-negative and CXCR3-positive naive CD8 T cells. TCRdb reanalyzed the 5' RACE reads, giving one entry per CDR3 protein sequence and no DNA. In all, the sample yields about 130,000 distinct CDR3 sequences. Input material: naive CXCR3+ CD8+ T cells from blood. The receptor set was obtained from a human donor in good health. Some clones in this sample may be carry-over from other donors' samples. Each CDR3 is given with its conserved first and last residue. Fields, in order: V gene, J gene, CDR3 protein.

V: TRBV6-5
J: TRBJ1-1
CDR3: CASSYGQAEAFF

V: TRBV5-5
J: TRBJ1-1
CDR3: CASSLEGGLWAEAFF

V: TRBV5-6
J: TRBJ2-1
CDR3: CASSLGVVPRQHEQFF

V: TRBV6-5
J: TRBJ2-7
CDR3: CASSYSEQGYEQYF

V: TRBV29-1
J: TRBJ1-1
CDR3: CSYLGTAIYTEAFF

V: TRBV7-9
J: TRBJ2-1
CDR3: CASSPGTPGNEQFF

V: TRBV29-1
J: TRBJ1-6
CDR3: CSVEVQGELHF

V: TRBV13
J: TRBJ2-7
CDR3: CGSSPRDYPYEQYF

V: TRBV19
J: TRBJ2-7
CDR3: CASSPGPQGYEQYF

V: TRBV5-6
J: TRBJ1-1
CDR3: CASSSDTMNTEAFF

V: TRBV6-2/TRBV6-3
J: TRBJ2-1
CDR3: CASSYSETSGGDHHEQFF

V: TRBV27
J: TRBJ2-1
CDR3: CASSWTRGYHEQFF

V: TRBV3-1
J: TRBJ2-7
CDR3: CASSQSHGMGPPEQYF

V: TRBV6-5
J: TRBJ2-7
CDR3: CASSLGPGLAGAYEQYF

V: TRBV29-1
J: TRBJ2-7
CDR3: CSVEEDGKSSYEQYF

V: TRBV12-3/TRBV12-4
J: TRBJ2-1
CDR3: CASSLGSSGVQRPFF

V: TRBV29-1
J: TRBJ2-7
CDR3: CSAGAPYEQYF

V: TRBV6-2/TRBV6-3
J: TRBJ2-5
CDR3: CASEPRTQETQYF

V: TRBV7-3
J: TRBJ2-3
CDR3: CASSFSGSGTDTQYF

V: TRBV5-6
J: TRBJ2-1
CDR3: CASSLFSGRANEQFF

V: TRBV4-2
J: TRBJ2-3
CDR3: CASSQPPFGATDTQYF